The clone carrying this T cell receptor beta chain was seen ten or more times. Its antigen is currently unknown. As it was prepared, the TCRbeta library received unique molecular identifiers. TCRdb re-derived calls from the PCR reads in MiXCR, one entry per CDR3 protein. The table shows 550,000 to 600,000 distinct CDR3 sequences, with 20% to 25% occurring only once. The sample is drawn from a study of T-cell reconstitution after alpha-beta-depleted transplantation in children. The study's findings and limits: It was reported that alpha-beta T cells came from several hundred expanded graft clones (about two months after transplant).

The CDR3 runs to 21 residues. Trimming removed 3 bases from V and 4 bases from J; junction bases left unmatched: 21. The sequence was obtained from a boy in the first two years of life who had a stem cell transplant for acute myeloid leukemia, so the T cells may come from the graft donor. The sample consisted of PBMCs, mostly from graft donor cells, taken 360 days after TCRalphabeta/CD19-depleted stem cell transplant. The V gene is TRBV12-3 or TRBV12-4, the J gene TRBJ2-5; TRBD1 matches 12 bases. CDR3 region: CASSFSTGSNRDRGQVETQYF. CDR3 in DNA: TGTGCCAGCAGTTTTTCAACCGGCTCCAACCGGGACAGGGGGCAAGTAGAGACCCAGTACTTC.